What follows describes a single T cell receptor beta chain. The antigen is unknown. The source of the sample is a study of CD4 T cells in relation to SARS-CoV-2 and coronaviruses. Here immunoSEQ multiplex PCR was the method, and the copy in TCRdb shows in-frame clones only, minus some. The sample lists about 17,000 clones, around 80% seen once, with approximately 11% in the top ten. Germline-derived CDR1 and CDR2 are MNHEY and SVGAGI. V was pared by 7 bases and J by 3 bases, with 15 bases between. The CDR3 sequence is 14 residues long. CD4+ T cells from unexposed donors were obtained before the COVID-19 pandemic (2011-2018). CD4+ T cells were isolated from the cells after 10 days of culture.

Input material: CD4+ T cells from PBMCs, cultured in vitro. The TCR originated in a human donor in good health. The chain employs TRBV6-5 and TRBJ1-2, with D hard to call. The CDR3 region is CASTRTDSYYGYTF. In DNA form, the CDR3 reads TGTGCCAGCACACGGACGGATTCCTACTATGGCTACACCTTC.